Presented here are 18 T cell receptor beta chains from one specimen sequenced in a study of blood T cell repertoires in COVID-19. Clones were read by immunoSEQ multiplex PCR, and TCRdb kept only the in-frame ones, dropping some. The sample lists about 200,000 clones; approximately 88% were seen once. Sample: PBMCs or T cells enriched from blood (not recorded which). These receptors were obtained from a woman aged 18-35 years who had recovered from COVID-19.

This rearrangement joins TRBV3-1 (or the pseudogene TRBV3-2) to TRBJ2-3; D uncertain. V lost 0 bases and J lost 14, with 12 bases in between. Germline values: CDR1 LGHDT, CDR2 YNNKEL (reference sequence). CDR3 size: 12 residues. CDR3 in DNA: TGTGCCAGCAGCCAAGAGACTCAACGCCCGTATTTT. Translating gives CASSQETQRPYF.

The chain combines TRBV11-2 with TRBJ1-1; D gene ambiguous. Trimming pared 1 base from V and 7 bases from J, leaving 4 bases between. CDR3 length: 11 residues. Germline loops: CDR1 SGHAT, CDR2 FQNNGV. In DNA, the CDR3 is TGTGCCAGCAGCTTAGGAGGTGAAGCTTTCTTT. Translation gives CASSLGGEAFF.

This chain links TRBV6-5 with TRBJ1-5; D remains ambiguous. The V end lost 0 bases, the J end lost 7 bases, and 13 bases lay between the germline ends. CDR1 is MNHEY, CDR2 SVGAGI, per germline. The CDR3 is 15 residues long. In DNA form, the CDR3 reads TGTGCCAGCAGTTACTCGCGGGTTCCGGGACAGCCCCAGCATTTT. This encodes CASSYSRVPGQPQHF.

CDR3: CASSPKGADTEAFF. The CDR3 DNA follows: TGTGCCAGCTCACCAAAGGGGGCAGACACTGAAGCTTTCTTT. The chain links TRBV18 to TRBJ1-1, with TRBD1 identical over 7 bases. The germline CDR1 and CDR2 sequences are KGHSH and LQKENI. CDR3 size: 14 residues. The ends lost 2 bases at V and 3 bases at J; junction bases unmatched: 3.

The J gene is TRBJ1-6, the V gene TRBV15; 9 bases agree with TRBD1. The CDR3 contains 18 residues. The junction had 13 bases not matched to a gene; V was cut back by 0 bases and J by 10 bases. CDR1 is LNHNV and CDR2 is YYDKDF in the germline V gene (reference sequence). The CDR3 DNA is TGTGCCACCAGCAGAGACCGGGCGGGACAGGGAAGGAGATCACCCCTCCACTTT. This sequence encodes CATSRDRAGQGRRSPLHF.

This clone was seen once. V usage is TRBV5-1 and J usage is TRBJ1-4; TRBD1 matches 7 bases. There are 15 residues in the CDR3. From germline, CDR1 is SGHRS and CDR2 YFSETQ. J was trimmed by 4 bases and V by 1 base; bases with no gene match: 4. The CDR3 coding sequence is TGCGCCAGCAGCTTGATGACAGGGATTAATGAAAAACTGTTTTTT. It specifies CASSLMTGINEKLFF.

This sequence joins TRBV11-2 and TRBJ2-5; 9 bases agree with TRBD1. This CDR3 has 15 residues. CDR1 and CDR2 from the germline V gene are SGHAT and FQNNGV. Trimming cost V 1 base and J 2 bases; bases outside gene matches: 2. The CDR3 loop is CASSLGDRVQETQYF. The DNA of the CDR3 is TGTGCCAGCAGCTTAGGGGACAGGGTGCAAGAGACCCAGTACTTC.

The CDR3 coding sequence is TGTGCCAGCAGTTGGACTATTGGAAACACCATATATTTT. Amino acids: CASSWTIGNTIYF. This chain links TRBV6-2 or TRBV6-3 with TRBJ1-3; D gene ambiguous. V was clipped by 4 bases and J by 3 bases, with 7 bases between them. The CDR3 is made up of 13 amino acids. Germline assignment: CDR1 MNHEY and CDR2 SVGEGT.

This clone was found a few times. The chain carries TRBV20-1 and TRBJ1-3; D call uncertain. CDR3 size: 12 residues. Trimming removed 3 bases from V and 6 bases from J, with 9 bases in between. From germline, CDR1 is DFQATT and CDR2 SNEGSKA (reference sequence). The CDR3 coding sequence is TGCAGTGCTAGTAACATTATAAACACCATATATTTT. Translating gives CSASNIINTIYF.

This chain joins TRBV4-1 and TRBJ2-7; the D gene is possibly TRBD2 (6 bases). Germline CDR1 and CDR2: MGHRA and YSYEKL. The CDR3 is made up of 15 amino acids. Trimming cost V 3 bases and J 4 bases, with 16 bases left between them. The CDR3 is CASSQGPARGYEQYF. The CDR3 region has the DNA TGCGCCAGCAGCCAGGGTCCCGCCCGGGGGTACGAGCAGTACTTC.

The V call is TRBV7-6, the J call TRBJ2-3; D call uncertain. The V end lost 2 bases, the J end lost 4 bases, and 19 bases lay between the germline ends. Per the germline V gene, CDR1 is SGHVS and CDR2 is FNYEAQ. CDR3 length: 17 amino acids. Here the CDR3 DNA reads TGTGCCAGCAGCTTAAACCTACCAAGTAATATTGCAGATACGCAGTATTTT. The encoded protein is CASSLNLPSNIADTQYF.

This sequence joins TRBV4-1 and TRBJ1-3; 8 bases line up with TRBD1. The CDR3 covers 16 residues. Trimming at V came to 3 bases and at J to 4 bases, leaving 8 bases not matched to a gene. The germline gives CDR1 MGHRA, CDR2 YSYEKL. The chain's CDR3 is CASSQMGQVSGNTIYF. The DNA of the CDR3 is TGCGCCAGCAGCCAGATGGGACAGGTCTCCGGAAACACCATATATTTT.

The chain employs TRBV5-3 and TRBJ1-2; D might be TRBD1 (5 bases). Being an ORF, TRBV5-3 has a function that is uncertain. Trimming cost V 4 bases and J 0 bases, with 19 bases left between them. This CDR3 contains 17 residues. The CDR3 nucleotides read TGTGCCAGAAGCCCTAGACAGTCCATAAGTTCTAACTATGGCTACACCTTC. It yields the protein CARSPRQSISSNYGYTF.

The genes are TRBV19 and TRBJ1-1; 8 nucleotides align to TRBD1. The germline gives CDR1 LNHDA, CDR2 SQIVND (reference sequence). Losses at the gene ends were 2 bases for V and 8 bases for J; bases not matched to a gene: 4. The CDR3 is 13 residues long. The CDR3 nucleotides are TGTGCCAGTAGTATACACAGGGGGGGAGAAGCTTTCTTT. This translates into CASSIHRGGEAFF.

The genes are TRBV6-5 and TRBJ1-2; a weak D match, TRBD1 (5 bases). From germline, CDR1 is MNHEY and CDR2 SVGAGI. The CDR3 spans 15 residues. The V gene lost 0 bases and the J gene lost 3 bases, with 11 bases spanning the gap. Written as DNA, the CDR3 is TGTGCCAGCAGTTACTCGACGGGGGTATACTATGGCTACACCTTC. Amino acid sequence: CASSYSTGVYYGYTF.

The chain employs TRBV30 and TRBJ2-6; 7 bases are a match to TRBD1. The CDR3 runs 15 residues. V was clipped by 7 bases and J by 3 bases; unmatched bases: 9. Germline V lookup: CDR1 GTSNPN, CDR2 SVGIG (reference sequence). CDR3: CAFTKGADGANVLTF. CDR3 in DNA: TGTGCCTTCACCAAGGGGGCGGATGGGGCCAACGTCCTGACTTTC.

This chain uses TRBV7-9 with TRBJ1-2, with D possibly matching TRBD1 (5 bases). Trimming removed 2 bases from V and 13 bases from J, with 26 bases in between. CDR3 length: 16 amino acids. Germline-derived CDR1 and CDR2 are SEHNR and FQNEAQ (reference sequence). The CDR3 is CASSLSIQGILFMRTF. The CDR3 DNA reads TGTGCCAGCAGCTTAAGTATCCAGGGAATCCTTTTTATGCGCACCTTC.

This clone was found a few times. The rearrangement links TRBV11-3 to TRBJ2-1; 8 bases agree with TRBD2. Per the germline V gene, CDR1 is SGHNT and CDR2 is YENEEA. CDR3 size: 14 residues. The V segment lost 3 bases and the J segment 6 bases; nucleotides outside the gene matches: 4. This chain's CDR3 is CASSFTGTSNEQFF. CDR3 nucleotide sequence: TGTGCCAGCAGCTTCACCGGGACTAGCAATGAGCAGTTCTTC.